One T cell receptor (beta chain) is described in this entry. It lacks a known antigen. There are no base qualities to consult, and no much larger clone falls within one base. The CDR3 regions of human TCRbeta chains were subjected to immunosequencing. As for the authors' bioinformatics: Repertoire TCRs were checked for matches against a reference library of SARS-CoV-2-specific TCRs that had been generated using the MIRA antigen-specificity platform. Breadth was defined as the fraction of unique TCRs that were SARS-CoV-2-associated, and depth was defined as the fraction of total T cells that were SARS-CoV-2-associated. Using the MIRA data, each spike-specific TCR was mapped to the spike region that the TCR reacts to and placed in a CD4 or CD8 class. Log10-transformed breadth and depth values were compared by one-way ANOVA with Sidak's multiple comparisons tests. Entries here come from immuneACCESS through TCRdb and include only in-frame sequences with V and J called. Some clones fail to appear in such tables; in the studies checked, an unresolved V gene covers under half of the shortfall, and the cause of the remainder is unknown. V, J and clone size were drawn from that table, and D and trimming were deduced from the DNA. This sample lists tens of thousands of clones; roughly 89% were detected once. Around 5.2% of the sample comes from the top ten.

The source of the sample is a study of T cell responses to AZD1222 COVID-19 vaccine (dated by TCRdb to 2020 to 2022). In terms of the full investigation: A total of more than 230 trial participants underwent TCR sequencing, of whom about 210 had received two doses of AZD1222 and approximately 26 had received two doses of the MenACWY control vaccine. Trial participants were enrolled by age into subgroups of 18-55, 56-69 and 70-plus years, and 148, 28 and 57 TCR-sequenced participants, respectively, were included in these subgroups. The research as a whole found: Participants were mostly white British, with more females than males. The authors suggested clonal diversity may have been underestimated. CD4 TCRs associated with the vaccine covered the entire spike protein, and the dominant responses were in regions 160-218 and 743-854. No day 14 peak-response samples were available, so repertoires were characterized only after the peak T cell response. A significant rise in spike-specific TCR breadth and depth was observed after two AZD1222 doses relative to day 0 and relative to MenACWY recipients. The 56-69-year group was small, and its depth increase did not reach significance, likely because of low power. Nearly half of unique spike-specific TCRs reportedly recognized epitopes outside regions mutated in the B.1.351 and B.1.1.7 variants. Only five to seven AZD1222 recipients were SARS-CoV-2 seropositive at baseline, limiting conclusions about previously exposed vaccinees.

The CDR3 measures 15 amino acids from cysteine to phenylalanine. Only CDR3 DNA remains: 45 bases, in frame from the first base. Trimming takes 5 bases off V and 8 bases off J; junction bases not matched to a gene: 7. The germline V gene encodes CDR1 SEHNR and CDR2 FQNEAQ (reference sequence). Explained via the paper, the time point label denotes: baseline before first vaccination. This sample's treatment or condition label indicates: meningococcal conjugate vaccine given as trial control. Vaccinee samples were obtained from the UK trials COV001 and COV002, which included a single-blind randomized controlled phase 2/3 trial of AZD1222 (ChAdOx1 nCoV-19) in healthy adults. For TCRbeta chain sequencing, PBMC samples were collected from trial participants at day 0 and at day 28 after the second dose.

The sample here was peripheral blood, taken on day 0 of MenACWY control vaccination. The receptor's source is an adult in good health. The chain uses TRBV7-9 and TRBJ2-3; TRBD2 aligns with 13 central bases. The CDR3 region has the sequence CASSTGTSGEGTQYF. In nucleotides, the sequence is TGTGCCAGCAGCACCGGGACTAGCGGGGAGGGTACGCAGTATTTT.